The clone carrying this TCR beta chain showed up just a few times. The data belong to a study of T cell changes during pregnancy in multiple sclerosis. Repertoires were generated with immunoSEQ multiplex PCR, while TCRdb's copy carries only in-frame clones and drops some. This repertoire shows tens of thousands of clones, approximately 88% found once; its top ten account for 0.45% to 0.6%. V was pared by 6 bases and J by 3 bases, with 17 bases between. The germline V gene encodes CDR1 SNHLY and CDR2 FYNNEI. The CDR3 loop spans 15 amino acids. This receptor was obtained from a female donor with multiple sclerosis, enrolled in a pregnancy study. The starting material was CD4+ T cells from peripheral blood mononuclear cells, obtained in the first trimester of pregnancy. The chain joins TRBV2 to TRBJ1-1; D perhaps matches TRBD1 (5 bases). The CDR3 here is CASRSPWGVDTEAFF. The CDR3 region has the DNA TGTGCCAGCAGGAGCCCCTGGGGGGTTGACACTGAAGCTTTCTTT.